The clone carrying this T cell receptor beta chain was observed a handful of times. No antigen is known for it. With the Oncomine TCR Beta short-read assay, DNA from cultured CD4+ T cells was sequenced. After culture, CD4+ T cells served as the source for genomic DNA extraction. One entry per CDR3 protein, called by TCRdb with MiXCR from the PCR reads. The sample lists 10,000 to 15,000 distinct CDR3 sequences; around two thirds were seen once. This sample was included in a study of vaccination and CD4 T cells after COVID-19. Turning to the study itself: Mild disease affected roughly 9 convalescent patients and severe disease one, all SARS-CoV-2 positive by nasal swab PCR. Cultures designated as controls were supplied with a CEFX pool, an HIV-1 Nef pool, or no peptide. Overall study findings and caveats: A relatively small number of convalescent patients were studied, and no early post-infection timepoints were included.

The treatment here: roughly 11-day PBMC culture with coronavirus spike peptide pools or control peptides (ViraFEST assay). The receptor comes from a human donor who had recovered from COVID-19. Specimen: CD4+ T cells from blood, cultured in vitro.

This CDR3 reads CSASLQHQPQHF. The CDR3 DNA sequence: TGCAGTGCTAGTCTTCAGCATCAGCCCCAGCATTTT. V gene TRBV20-1 combines with J gene TRBJ1-5; D remains unclear. V lost 3 bases and J 5 bases, leaving 8 bases between the germline ends. The CDR3 length is 12 residues. Germline assignment: CDR1 DFQATT and CDR2 SNEGSKA (reference sequence).